One sample yielded the 25 T cell receptor beta chains listed below, sequenced in a study of blood T cell repertoires in COVID-19. The assay was immunoSEQ multiplex PCR, and TCRdb's table has in-frame clones only and misses some. The profile shows almost 500,000 clones, more than 85% of them singletons. Sequencing was done on a sample of PBMCs or T cells enriched from blood (not recorded which). All receptors come from a woman aged 60 to 75 who had recovered from COVID-19.

The rearrangement joins TRBV5-1 to TRBJ2-5; 8 bases are shared with TRBD1. The CDR3 extends over 15 amino acids. Germline CDR1 reads SGHRS; CDR2 reads YFSETQ. The V and J ends lost 2 bases and 1 base, in that order; junction bases with no gene match: 4. CDR3 DNA sequence: TGCGCCAGCAGCTTCCGGACAGGGAGCCAAGAGACCCAGTACTTC. This codes for CASSFRTGSQETQYF.

The V gene is TRBV7-2, the J gene TRBJ2-5, with 7 bases matching TRBD2. The germline CDR1 and CDR2 sequences are SGHTA and FQGNSA. This CDR3 has 16 residues. The trim removed 2 bases at V and 2 bases at J, leaving 8 bases unmatched. The CDR3 loop is CASSLLGGGNQETQYF. CDR3 coding DNA: TGTGCCAGCAGCTTATTGGGCGGGGGTAATCAAGAGACCCAGTACTTC.

The chain uses TRBV6-5 and TRBJ1-1, with D tentatively TRBD1 (5 bases). The CDR3 covers 13 residues. Trimming left V 0 bases short and J 10 bases short, with 12 bases between. CDR1 is MNHEY and CDR2 is SVGAGI in the germline V gene. The CDR3 protein is CASSYSFGGGAFF. The DNA for the CDR3 is TGTGCCAGCAGTTACTCATTTGGGGGGGGAGCTTTCTTT.

The rearrangement joins TRBV5-5 to TRBJ1-5; tentatively, D is TRBD1 (5 bases). Germline V gives CDR1 SGHKS, CDR2 YYEKEE (reference sequence). Trimming stripped 0 bases from V and 1 base from J, with 8 bases between. CDR3 length equals 15 residues. CDR3 DNA sequence: TGTGCCAGCAGCTTGGTACAGGTCAGCAATCAGCCCCAGCATTTT. Protein sequence: CASSLVQVSNQPQHF.

This clone was detected a few times. The J gene is TRBJ1-6, the V gene TRBV18, with D perhaps TRBD1 (6 bases). Germline V lookup: CDR1 KGHSH, CDR2 LQKENI. Trimming left V 6 bases short and J 7 bases short, with 19 bases between. The length of the CDR3 is 16 residues. The CDR3 region is CASSPVLGGANSPLHF. The CDR3, as DNA: TGTGCCAGCTCCCCCGTCCTAGGGGGGGCGAATTCACCCCTCCACTTT.

The chain combines TRBV11-2 with TRBJ2-3; 11 bases map to TRBD2. The CDR3 covers 13 residues. Germline CDR1 is SGHAT and CDR2 is FQNNGV. With 5 bases clipped from V and 13 bases from J, the junction kept 8 bases outside the gene matches. For the CDR3, the DNA is TGTGCCAGCAGCCTACATAGCGGGGGGGAGAAGTATTTT. Translated: CASSLHSGGEKYF.

This rearrangement joins TRBV7-2 to TRBJ1-3; possibly TRBD1 for D (5 bases). Trimming removed 6 bases from V and 1 base from J, with 13 bases in between. This CDR3 has 15 amino acids. Germline V lookup: CDR1 SGHTA, CDR2 FQGNSA. CDR3 sequence reads: CASSPQGLSGNTIYF. CDR3 bases: TGTGCCAGCAGTCCCCAGGGTTTATCTGGAAACACCATATATTTT.

V gene TRBV3-1 (or the pseudogene TRBV3-2) combines with J gene TRBJ2-7; perhaps TRBD2 as D (6 bases). The CDR3 is 16 residues long. Trimming removed 1 base at V and 4 bases at J, with 17 bases between. The germline CDR1 and CDR2 sequences are LGHDT and YNNKEL (reference sequence). The CDR3 coding sequence is TGTGCCAGCAGCCAAGTAAGCCCGCGGGGTGGTTACGAGCAGTACTTC. Translated: CASSQVSPRGGYEQYF.

V usage is TRBV9 and J usage is TRBJ2-1, with 8 bases lining up with TRBD1. The V gene's germline CDR1 is SGDLS and CDR2 YYNGEE. The junction had 6 bases not matched to a gene; V was cut back by 4 bases and J by 0 bases. This CDR3 region has 16 residues. CDR3 sequence: CASSSRQGISYNEQFF. The CDR3 DNA reads TGTGCCAGCAGCTCCCGACAGGGGATCTCCTACAATGAGCAGTTCTTC.

The CDR3 here is CASRPRGESNYGYTF. CDR3 nucleotides: TGTGCCAGCAGACCCCGGGGGGAATCTAACTATGGCTACACCTTC. This rearrangement joins TRBV28 to TRBJ1-2, with D possibly TRBD1 on 5 matching bases. This CDR3 is built from 15 residues. V lost 6 bases to trimming and J lost 0 bases, with 14 bases between them. From germline, CDR1 is MDHEN and CDR2 SYDVKM.

This chain joins TRBV5-5 and TRBJ1-3; D remains unclear. V lost 0 bases to trimming and J lost 1 base, with 11 bases between them. CDR1 is SGHKS and CDR2 is YYEKEE in the germline V gene (reference sequence). This CDR3 region has 16 residues. The CDR3 here is CASSLEQTISGNTIYF. In nucleotides, the CDR3 is TGTGCCAGCAGCTTGGAACAGACCATTTCTGGAAACACCATATATTTT.

The V and J genes are TRBV2 and TRBJ1-2, with a weak D call TRBD1 (5 bases). Germline CDR1 and CDR2: SNHLY and FYNNEI. Trimming cost V 3 bases and J 5 bases, with 7 bases left between them. The CDR3 runs 12 residues. The CDR3 sequence: CASSDQGYGYTF. The CDR3 DNA reads TGTGCCAGCAGTGACCAGGGTTATGGCTACACCTTC.

This clone is a singleton in its sample. The V call is TRBV2, the J call TRBJ1-1, with TRBD1 matching over 9 bases. CDR1 and CDR2 (germline): SNHLY, FYNNEI. Trimming cost V 6 bases and J 3 bases; bases outside gene matches: 8. CDR3 length equals 15 residues. CDR3 protein: CASRARTGDYTEAFF. The CDR3 DNA is TGTGCCAGCAGGGCTCGGACAGGGGATTACACTGAAGCTTTCTTT. Full variable domain (rest looked up from reference TRBV2 and TRBJ1-1): EPEVTQTPSHQVTQMGQEVILRCVPISNHLYFYWYRQILGQKVEFLVSFYNNEISEKSEIFDDQFSVERPDGSNFTLKIRSTKLEDSAMYFCASRARTGDYTEAFFGQGTRLTVV.

The rearrangement joins TRBV23-1 to TRBJ1-1, with 10 bases aligning to TRBD1. TRBV23-1 is noted as an ORF with a role that remains uncertain. V was pared by 0 bases and J by 4 bases, with 2 bases of the junction left unmatched. The CDR3 has 15 residues. CDR3 bases: TGCGCCAGCAGTCAATCTTGGGACAGGGGCACTGAAGCTTTCTTT. Encoded protein: CASSQSWDRGTEAFF.

The rearrangement joins TRBV9 to TRBJ2-2; D remains ambiguous. Germline loops: CDR1 SGDLS, CDR2 YYNGEE. The germline V and J ends were trimmed by 7 bases and 3 bases, with 10 bases remaining between them. The CDR3 is made up of 13 amino acids. This CDR3 is CASRSVDTGELFF. In DNA, the CDR3 is TGTGCCAGCCGGAGTGTTGACACCGGGGAGCTGTTTTTT.

This clone was seen just once. This rearrangement joins TRBV6-5 to TRBJ1-1; a possible D gene is TRBD1 (5 bases). This CDR3 has 15 amino acids. Germline V gene lookup returns CDR1 MNHEY and CDR2 SVGAGI. V was cut by 4 bases and J by 0 bases, with 12 bases left in between. CDR3 residues: CASSSNGGVNTEAFF. In DNA form, the CDR3 reads TGTGCCAGCAGTTCCAATGGAGGGGTGAACACTGAAGCTTTCTTT.

This clone was observed a handful of times. The CDR3 sequence: CAARGDAGRTQYF. For the CDR3, the DNA is TGTGCCGCCCGGGGTGACGCCGGGAGAACGCAGTATTTT. The chain links TRBV6-5 to TRBJ2-3, with D perhaps matching TRBD2 (6 bases). Trimming took 11 bases from V and 9 from J, leaving 21 bases between them. Germline V gene sequence: CDR1 MNHEY, CDR2 SVGAGI. The CDR3 runs 13 residues.

The genes are TRBV27 and TRBJ1-4, with D possibly TRBD1 on 6 matching bases. Germline V CDR1 and CDR2: MNHEY, SMNVEV (reference sequence). There are 14 residues in the CDR3. Trimming shortened V by 5 bases and J by 6 bases, and 13 bases separated the two germline ends. The CDR3 spells CASSPVTGYEKLFF. CDR3 nucleotide sequence: TGTGCCAGCAGTCCCGTCACAGGGTATGAAAAACTGTTTTTT.

The gene calls are TRBV5-1 and TRBJ2-3; 9 bases match TRBD2. The germline gives CDR1 SGHRS, CDR2 YFSETQ. V gave up 4 bases and J gave up 2 bases; unmatched junction bases: 14. The CDR3 contains 18 residues. The CDR3 spells CASSPAGGGARATDTQYF. For the CDR3, the DNA is TGCGCCAGCAGCCCCGCTGGCGGGGGGGCCAGGGCCACAGATACGCAGTATTTT.

The chain uses TRBV6-1 and TRBJ2-2; 9 positions agree with TRBD1. Looked up from germline, CDR1 is MNHNS and CDR2 is SASEGT. This CDR3 spans 16 amino acids. Trimming removed 3 bases from V and 5 bases from J; junction bases left unmatched: 7. The CDR3 is CASSDNRGRKTGELFF. In nucleotides, the CDR3 is TGTGCCAGCAGTGACAACAGGGGGCGGAAGACCGGGGAGCTGTTTTTT.

The chain has TRBV2 and TRBJ1-2, with 9 bases identical to TRBD1. The CDR3 runs 16 residues. V was clipped by 5 bases and J by 9 bases; unmatched bases: 16. The germline V gene encodes CDR1 SNHLY and CDR2 FYNNEI. In DNA, the CDR3 is TGTGCCAGCAGTCCCCAAATGACGGGACAGGGTCAGAGCTACACCTTC. Its translation is CASSPQMTGQGQSYTF. The full variable domain, its missing parts supplied by reference TRBV2 and TRBJ1-2, is EPEVTQTPSHQVTQMGQEVILRCVPISNHLYFYWYRQILGQKVEFLVSFYNNEISEKSEIFDDQFSVERPDGSNFTLKIRSTKLEDSAMYFCASSPQMTGQGQSYTFGSGTRLTVV.

This chain uses TRBV10-3 with TRBJ2-7, with TRBD1 identical over 7 bases. Germline-derived CDR1 and CDR2 are ENHRY and SYGVKD. The CDR3 has 15 residues. V gave up 3 bases and J gave up 7 bases; unmatched junction bases: 12. The DNA of the CDR3 is TGTGCCATCAGTGATAAAACAGGGGACGTTCAGGAGCAGTACTTC. It encodes CAISDKTGDVQEQYF.

V gene TRBV9 combines with J gene TRBJ1-6; possibly TRBD1 for D (5 bases). Germline V gene data show CDR1 as SGDLS and CDR2 as YYNGEE. The CDR3 runs 16 residues. Trimming stripped 3 bases from V and 1 base from J, with 11 bases between. CDR3 nucleotide sequence: TGTGCCAGCAGCGAGGGGTTACGGTCCTATAATTCACCCCTCCACTTT. Amino acid sequence: CASSEGLRSYNSPLHF.

In this sample, this clone turned up once. This sequence joins TRBV7-6 and TRBJ1-1; D remains ambiguous. Trimming pared 1 base from V and 3 bases from J, leaving 9 bases between. This CDR3 spans 14 amino acids. From germline, CDR1 is SGHVS and CDR2 FNYEAQ. The CDR3 reads CASSLELGDTEAFF. The CDR3 DNA reads TGTGCCAGCAGCTTAGAATTGGGCGACACTGAAGCTTTCTTT.

V is TRBV27 and J is TRBJ1-3; TRBD1 agrees at 8 bases. Trimming removed 5 bases from V and 0 bases from J; junction bases left unmatched: 6. Germline V lookup: CDR1 MNHEY, CDR2 SMNVEV (reference sequence). This CDR3 comprises 16 residues. CDR3 sequence: CASSDRQGYSGNTIYF. CDR3 coding DNA: TGTGCCAGCAGTGACCGACAGGGGTACTCTGGAAACACCATATATTTT.